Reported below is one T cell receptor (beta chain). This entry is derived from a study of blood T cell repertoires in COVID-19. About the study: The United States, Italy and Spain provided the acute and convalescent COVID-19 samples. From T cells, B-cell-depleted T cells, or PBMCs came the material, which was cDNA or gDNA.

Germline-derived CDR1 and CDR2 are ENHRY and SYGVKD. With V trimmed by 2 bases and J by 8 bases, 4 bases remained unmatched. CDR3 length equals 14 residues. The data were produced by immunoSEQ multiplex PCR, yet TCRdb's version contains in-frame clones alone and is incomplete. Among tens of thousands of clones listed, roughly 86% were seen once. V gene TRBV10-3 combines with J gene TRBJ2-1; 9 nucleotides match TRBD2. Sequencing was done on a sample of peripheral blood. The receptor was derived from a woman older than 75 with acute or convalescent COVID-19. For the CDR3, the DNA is TGTGCCATCAGTGAGGCGGGGGGGCGGTATGAGCAGTTCTTC. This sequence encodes CAISEAGGRYEQFF.